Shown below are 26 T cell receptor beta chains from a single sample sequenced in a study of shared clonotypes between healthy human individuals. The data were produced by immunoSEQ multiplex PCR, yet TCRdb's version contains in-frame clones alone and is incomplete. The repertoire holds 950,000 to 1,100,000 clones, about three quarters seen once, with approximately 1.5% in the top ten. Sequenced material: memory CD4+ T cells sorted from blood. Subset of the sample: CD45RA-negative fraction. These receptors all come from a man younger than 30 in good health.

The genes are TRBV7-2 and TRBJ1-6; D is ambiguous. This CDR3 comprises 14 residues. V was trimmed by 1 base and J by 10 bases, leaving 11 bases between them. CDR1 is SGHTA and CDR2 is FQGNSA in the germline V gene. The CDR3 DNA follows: TGTGCCAGCAGCTTAGGGCAGACATACTCACCCCTCCACTTT. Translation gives CASSLGQTYSPLHF.

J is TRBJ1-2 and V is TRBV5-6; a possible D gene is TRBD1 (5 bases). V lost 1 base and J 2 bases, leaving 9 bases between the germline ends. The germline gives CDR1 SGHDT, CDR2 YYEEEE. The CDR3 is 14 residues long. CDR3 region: CASSLRDRNYGYTF. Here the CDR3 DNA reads TGTGCCAGCAGCTTGAGAGACAGAAACTATGGCTACACCTTC.

CDR3 amino acids: CASSLEAGAVYEQYF. Written as DNA, the CDR3 is TGTGCCAGCAGCTTAGAGGCTGGGGCAGTTTACGAGCAGTACTTC. The chain links TRBV7-8 to TRBJ2-7; D may be TRBD1 (5 bases). The V gene lost 1 base and the J gene lost 4 bases, with 14 bases spanning the gap. The CDR3 totals 15 residues. The V gene's germline CDR1 is SGHVS and CDR2 FQNEAQ.

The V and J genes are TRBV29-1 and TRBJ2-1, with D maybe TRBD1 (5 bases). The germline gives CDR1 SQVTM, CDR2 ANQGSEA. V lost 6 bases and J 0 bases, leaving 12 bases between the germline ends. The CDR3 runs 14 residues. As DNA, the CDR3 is TGCAGCGTGCTGCCAGGGATCTCCTACAATGAGCAGTTCTTC. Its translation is CSVLPGISYNEQFF.

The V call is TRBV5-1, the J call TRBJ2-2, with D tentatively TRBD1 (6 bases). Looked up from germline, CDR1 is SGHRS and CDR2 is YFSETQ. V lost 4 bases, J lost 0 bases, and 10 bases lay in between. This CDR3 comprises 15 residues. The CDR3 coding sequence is TGCGCCAGCAGCGCAGGACAGCCGAACACCGGGGAGCTGTTTTTT. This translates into CASSAGQPNTGELFF.

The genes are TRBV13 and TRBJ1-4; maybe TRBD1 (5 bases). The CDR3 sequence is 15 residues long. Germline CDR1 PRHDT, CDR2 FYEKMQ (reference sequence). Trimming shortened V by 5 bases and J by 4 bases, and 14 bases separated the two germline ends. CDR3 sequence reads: CASSAAGPGNEKLFF. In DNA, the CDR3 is TGTGCCAGCAGCGCCGCAGGGCCGGGTAATGAAAAACTGTTTTTT.

CDR3 sequence reads: CASSQATLAGGRVDTQYF. DNA for the CDR3: TGCGCCAGCAGCCAAGCAACACTAGCGGGGGGCCGTGTAGATACGCAGTATTTT. The V call is TRBV4-1, the J call TRBJ2-3; 12 positions agree with TRBD2. This CDR3 has 18 amino acids. V lost 1 base and J lost 5; bases outside the gene matches: 10. Germline lookup yields CDR1 MGHRA and CDR2 YSYEKL.

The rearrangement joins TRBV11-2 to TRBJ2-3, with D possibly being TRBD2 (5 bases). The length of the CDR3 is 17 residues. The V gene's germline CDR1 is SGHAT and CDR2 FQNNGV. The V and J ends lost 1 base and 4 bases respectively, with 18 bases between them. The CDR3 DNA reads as TGTGCCAGCAGCTTAGCCGCCGCCTCGGTGAGGGCAGATACGCAGTATTTT. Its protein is CASSLAAASVRADTQYF.

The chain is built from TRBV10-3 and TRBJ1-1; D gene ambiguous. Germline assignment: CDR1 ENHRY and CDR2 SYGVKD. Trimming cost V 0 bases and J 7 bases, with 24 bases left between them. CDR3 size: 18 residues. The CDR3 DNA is TGTGCCATCAGTGAGTCTAAGGGCCCAAGGATGGGCCCGGGTGAAGCTTTCTTT. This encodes CAISESKGPRMGPGEAFF.

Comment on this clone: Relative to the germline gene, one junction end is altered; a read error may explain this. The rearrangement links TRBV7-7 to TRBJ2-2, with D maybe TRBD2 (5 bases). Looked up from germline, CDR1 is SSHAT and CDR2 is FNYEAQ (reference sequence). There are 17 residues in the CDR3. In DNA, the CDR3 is TGTGCTAGCAGCTTAGCGCCGAGCGGAGCTAACACCGGGGAGCTGTTTTTT. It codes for CASSLAPSGANTGELFF.

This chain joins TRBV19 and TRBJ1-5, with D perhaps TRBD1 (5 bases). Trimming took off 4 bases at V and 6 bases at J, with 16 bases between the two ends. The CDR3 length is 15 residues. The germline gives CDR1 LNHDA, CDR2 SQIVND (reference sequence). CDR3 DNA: TGTGCCAGTAGTACCGGGGACTTTTGGAGTCAGCCCCAGCATTTT. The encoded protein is CASSTGDFWSQPQHF.

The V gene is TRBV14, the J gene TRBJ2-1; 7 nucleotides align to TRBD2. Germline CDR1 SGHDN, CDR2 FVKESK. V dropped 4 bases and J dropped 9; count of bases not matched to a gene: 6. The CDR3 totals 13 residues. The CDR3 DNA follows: TGTGCCAGCAGCCCCCGACTAGCAGCTGAGCAGTTCTTC. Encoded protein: CASSPRLAAEQFF. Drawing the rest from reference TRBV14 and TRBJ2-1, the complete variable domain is EAGVTQFPSHSVIEKGQTVTLRCDPISGHDNLYWYRRVMGKEIKFLLHFVKESKQDESGMPNNRFLAERTGGTYSTLKVQPAELEDSGVYFCASSPRLAAEQFFGPGTRLTVL.

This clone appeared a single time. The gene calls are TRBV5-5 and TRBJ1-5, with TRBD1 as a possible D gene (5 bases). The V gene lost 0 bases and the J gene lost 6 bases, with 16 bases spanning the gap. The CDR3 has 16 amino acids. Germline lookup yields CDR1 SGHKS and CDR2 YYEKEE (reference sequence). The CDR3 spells CASSLAVGQGGQPQHF. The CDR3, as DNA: TGTGCCAGCAGCTTGGCGGTAGGGCAGGGCGGTCAGCCCCAGCATTTT.

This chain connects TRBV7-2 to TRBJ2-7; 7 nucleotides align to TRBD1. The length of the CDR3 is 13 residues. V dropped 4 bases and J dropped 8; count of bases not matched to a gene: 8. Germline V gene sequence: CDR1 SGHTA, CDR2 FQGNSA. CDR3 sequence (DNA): TGTGCCAGCAGCTCGATACAACAGGGGAAGCAGTACTTC. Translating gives CASSSIQQGKQYF. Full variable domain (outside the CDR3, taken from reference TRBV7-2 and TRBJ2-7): GAGVSQSPSNKVTEKGKDVELRCDPISGHTALYWYRQSLGQGLEFLIYFQGNSAPDKSGLPSDRFSAERTGGSVSTLTIQRTQQEDSAVYLCASSSIQQGKQYFGPGTRLTVT.

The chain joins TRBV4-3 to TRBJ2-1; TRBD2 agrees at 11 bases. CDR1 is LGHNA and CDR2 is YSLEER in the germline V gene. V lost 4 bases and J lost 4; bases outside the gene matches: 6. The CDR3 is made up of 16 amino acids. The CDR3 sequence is CASSLTGTSGYNEQFF. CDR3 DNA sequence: TGCGCCAGCAGCCTTACCGGGACTAGCGGATACAATGAGCAGTTCTTC.

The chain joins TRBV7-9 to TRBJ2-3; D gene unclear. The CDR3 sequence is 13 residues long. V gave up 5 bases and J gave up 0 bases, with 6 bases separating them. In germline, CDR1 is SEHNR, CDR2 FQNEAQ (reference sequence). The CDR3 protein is CASSPMSTDTQYF. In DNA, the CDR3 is TGTGCCAGCAGCCCCATGAGCACAGATACGCAGTATTTT.

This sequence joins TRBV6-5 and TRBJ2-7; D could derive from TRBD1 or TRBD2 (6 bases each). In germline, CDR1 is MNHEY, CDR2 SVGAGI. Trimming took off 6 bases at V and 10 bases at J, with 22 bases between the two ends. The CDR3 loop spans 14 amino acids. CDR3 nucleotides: TGTGCCAGCAGCTCTTTGGGACAAACGGGAGATCAGTACTTC. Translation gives CASSSLGQTGDQYF.

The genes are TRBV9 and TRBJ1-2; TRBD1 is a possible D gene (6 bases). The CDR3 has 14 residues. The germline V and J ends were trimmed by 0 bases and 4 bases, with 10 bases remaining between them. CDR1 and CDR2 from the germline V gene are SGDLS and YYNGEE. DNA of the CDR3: TGTGCCAGCAGCGTAGACGGCAGGGGCTATGGCTACACCTTC. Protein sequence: CASSVDGRGYGYTF. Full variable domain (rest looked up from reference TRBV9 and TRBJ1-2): DSGVTQTPKHLITATGQRVTLRCSPRSGDLSVYWYQQSLDQGLQFLIQYYNGEERAKGNILERFSAQQFPDLHSELNLSSLELGDSALYFCASSVDGRGYGYTFGSGTRLTVV.

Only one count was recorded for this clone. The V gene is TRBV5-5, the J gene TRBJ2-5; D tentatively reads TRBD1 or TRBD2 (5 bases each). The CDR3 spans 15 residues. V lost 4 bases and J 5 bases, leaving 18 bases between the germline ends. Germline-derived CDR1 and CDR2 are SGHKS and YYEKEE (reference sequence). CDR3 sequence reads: CASSPDGGARETQYF. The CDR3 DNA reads TGTGCCAGCAGCCCCGATGGGGGAGCCCGGGAGACCCAGTACTTC.

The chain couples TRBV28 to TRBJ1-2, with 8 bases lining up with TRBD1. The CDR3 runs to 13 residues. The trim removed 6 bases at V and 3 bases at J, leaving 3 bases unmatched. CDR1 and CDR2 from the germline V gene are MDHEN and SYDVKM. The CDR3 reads CASRKQGDYGYTF. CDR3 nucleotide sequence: TGTGCCAGCAGAAAACAGGGGGACTATGGCTACACCTTC.

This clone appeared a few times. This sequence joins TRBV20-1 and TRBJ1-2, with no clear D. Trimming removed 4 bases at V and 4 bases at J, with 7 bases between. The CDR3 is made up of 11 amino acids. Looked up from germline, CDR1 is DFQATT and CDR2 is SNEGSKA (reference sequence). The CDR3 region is CSAKDGYGYTF. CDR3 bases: TGCAGTGCTAAGGACGGCTATGGCTACACCTTC.

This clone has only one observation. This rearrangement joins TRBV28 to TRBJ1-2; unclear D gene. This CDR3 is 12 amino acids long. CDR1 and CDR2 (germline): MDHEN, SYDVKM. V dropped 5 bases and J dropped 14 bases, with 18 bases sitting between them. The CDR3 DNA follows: TGTGCCAGCAGTCAAAGGGCGGAGCCTAGAACCTTC. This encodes CASSQRAEPRTF.

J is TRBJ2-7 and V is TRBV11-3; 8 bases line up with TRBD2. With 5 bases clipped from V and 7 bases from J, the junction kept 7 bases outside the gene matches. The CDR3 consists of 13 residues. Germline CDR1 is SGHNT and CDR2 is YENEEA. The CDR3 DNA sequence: TGTGCCAGCAGCCGTCGGGGGGGAAGGGAGCAGTACTTC. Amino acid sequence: CASSRRGGREQYF.

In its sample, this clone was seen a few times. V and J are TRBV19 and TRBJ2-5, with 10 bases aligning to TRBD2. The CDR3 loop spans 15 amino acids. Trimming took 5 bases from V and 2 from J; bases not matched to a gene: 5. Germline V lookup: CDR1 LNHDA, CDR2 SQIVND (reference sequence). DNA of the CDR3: TGTGCCAGTAGTTACGCACTAGCGGGGCAAGAGACCCAGTACTTC. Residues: CASSYALAGQETQYF.

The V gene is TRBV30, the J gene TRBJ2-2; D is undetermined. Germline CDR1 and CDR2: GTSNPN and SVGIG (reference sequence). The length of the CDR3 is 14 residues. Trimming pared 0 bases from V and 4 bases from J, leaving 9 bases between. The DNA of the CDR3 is TGTGCCTGGAGTGTACTTCTCCTCACCGGGGAGCTGTTTTTT. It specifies CAWSVLLLTGELFF. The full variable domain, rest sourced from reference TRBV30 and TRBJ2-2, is SQTIHQWPATLVQPVGSPLSLECTVEGTSNPNLYWYRQAAGRGLQLLFYSVGIGQISSEVPQNLSASRPQDRQFILSSKKLLLSDSGFYLCAWSVLLLTGELFFGEGSRLTVL.

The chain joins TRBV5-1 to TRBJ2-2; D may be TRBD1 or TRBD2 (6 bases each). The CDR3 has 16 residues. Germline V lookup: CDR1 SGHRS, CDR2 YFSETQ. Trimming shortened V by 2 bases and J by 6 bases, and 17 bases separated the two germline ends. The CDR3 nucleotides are TGCGCCAGCAGCTTTGGTCCGGGAGAGGGGGCCGGGGAGCTGTTTTTT. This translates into CASSFGPGEGAGELFF.